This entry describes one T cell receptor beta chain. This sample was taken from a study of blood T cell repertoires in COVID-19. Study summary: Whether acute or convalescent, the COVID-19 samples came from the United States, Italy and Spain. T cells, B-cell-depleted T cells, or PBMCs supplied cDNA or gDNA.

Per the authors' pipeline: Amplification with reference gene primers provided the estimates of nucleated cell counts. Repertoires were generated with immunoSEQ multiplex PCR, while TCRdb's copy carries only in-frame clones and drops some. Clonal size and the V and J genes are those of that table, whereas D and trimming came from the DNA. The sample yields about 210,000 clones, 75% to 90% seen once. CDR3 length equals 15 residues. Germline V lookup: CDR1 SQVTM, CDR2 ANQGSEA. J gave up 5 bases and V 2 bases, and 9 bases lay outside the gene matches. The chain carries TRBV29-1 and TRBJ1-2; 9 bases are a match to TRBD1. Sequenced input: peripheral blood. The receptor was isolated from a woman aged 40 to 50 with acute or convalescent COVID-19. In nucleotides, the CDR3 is TGCAGCGTTGAACCTGGACAGGGGACCCAATATGGCTACACCTTC. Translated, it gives CSVEPGQGTQYGYTF.